Sequencing of this T cell receptor beta chain was carried out in a study of human T cells and chemical hapten exposure. Findings and caveats of the study: Expanded TCRs were compared with controls, and the expanded TCRs formed significantly more large CDR3 similarity clusters.

This clonotype was detected many times. Its antigen is not identified. CDR1 and CDR2 (germline): SSHAT, FNYEAQ (reference sequence). The CDR3 contains 14 residues. The V end lost 1 base, the J end lost 3 bases, and 9 bases lay between the germline ends. TCRdb independently ran MiXCR on the RACE reads; one entry per CDR3 protein. Among roughly 360,000 distinct CDR3 sequences listed, approximately 5.1% were seen once. Time point indicated: patch test 1, 2 weeks after DPC sensitization. Documented treatment: therapeutic diphenylcyclopropenone sensitization with weekly scalp DPC. The genes are TRBV7-7 and TRBJ2-5, with D possibly TRBD2 on 6 matching bases. The source material was whole blood, sampled in connection with sensitization to the hapten diphenylcyclopropenone (DPC). The source is a woman in her fifties or sixties with alopecia areata. Some clones in this sample may be carry-over from other donors' samples. This chain's CDR3 is CASSLGSGEETQYF. The CDR3 DNA reads TGTGCCAGCAGCTTAGGTTCGGGGGAAGAGACCCAGTACTTC.